The entry below gives a single T cell receptor (beta chain) sequence along with its context. The antigen is unknown. These data are taken from a study of regulatory T cells. The study's findings and limits: Hydrophobic residues at CDR3 positions 6 and 7 were enriched in conventional CD4+ T cells of CD3G-deficient patients. Regulatory T cells showed the strongest V-J pair restriction and V/J gene skewing among patient repertoires.

Every patient with CD3G deficiency had evidence of autoimmunity. Patients, 2 to 39 years old, had expanded memory T-cell proportions. Regulatory (CD25-high CD127-low) and conventional (CD25-low CD127-high) CD4+ T cells were sorted separately. With 6 bases removed from V and 9 bases from J, the gap between germline ends came to 18 bases. The length of the CDR3 is 13 residues. Germline V gene sequence: CDR1 MDHEN, CDR2 SYDVKM. The PCR used 52 TRBV and 13 TRBJ primers. The method was immunoSEQ multiplex PCR; TCRdb's version includes in-frame clones alone and lacks a portion of them. The sample has about 32,000 clones, 89% seen once.

The receptor comes from a person aged 18-29 years with CD3G deficiency. Specimen: conventional CD4+ T cells sorted from blood. The chain combines TRBV28 with TRBJ2-7; D possibly corresponds to TRBD2 (5 bases). CDR3: CASSPTGLIVQYF. CDR3 in DNA: TGTGCCAGCAGCCCTACCGGACTGATTGTGCAGTACTTC.